The TCR beta chain under discussion was sequenced for a study of blood T cell repertoires in COVID-19. Generated by immunoSEQ multiplex PCR, the TCRdb table keeps only in-frame clones and is missing some. The profile shows 200,000 to 250,000 clones, over 75% of them singletons. In this sample, this clone turned up once. One end of the junction is discordant with germline, which a read error may explain. Participants, about 18 to 100 years old, spanned around 26 US areas. Cohort allocation depended upon clinical history that participants reported. CDR1 and CDR2 from the germline V gene are MNHNY and SVGAGI (reference sequence). The CDR3 spans 16 residues.

The sample consisted of PBMCs or T cells enriched from blood (not recorded which). The source is a man aged 40-49 years who had recovered from COVID-19. The chain carries TRBV6-6 and TRBJ2-2; 8 nucleotides align to TRBD1. DNA for the CDR3: TGTGCCGGCAGCCAGGGGGCAAATACTGGTACCGGGGAGCTGTTTTTT. Encoded protein: CAGSQGANTGTGELFF.